This T cell receptor (beta chain) was profiled in a study of blood T cells in healthy people across ages. A sample-barcoded 5' primer and a J-beta primer mix were used in a second PCR of roughly 6 to 11 cycles. MiXCR, run by TCRdb on the 5' RACE reads, gives a single entry per CDR3 protein. The sample includes around 1,500,000 distinct CDR3 sequences, over 25% of them seen just once. The CDR3 contains 15 residues. They isolated at least 6 million PBMCs from each sample. J is TRBJ2-7 and V is TRBV21-1. TRBV21-1 is annotated as a pseudogene. The TCR sequence derives from a young woman in good health. The sample was blood. In DNA, the CDR3 is TGTGCCAGCAGCAAGGAATACATTGGGTACTACGAGCAGTACTTC. Its translation: CASSKEYIGYYEQYF.